The 26 T cell receptor beta chains below come from one sample, sequenced in a study of T cell responses to AZD1222 COVID-19 vaccine. Sequenced by immunoSEQ multiplex PCR; TCRdb stores in-frame clones only, minus some. The data hold around 100,000 clones, with over 70% observed a single time. This specimen was peripheral blood, taken on day 0 of AZD1222 vaccination. The receptors come from an adult in good health.

The rearrangement joins TRBV4-1 to TRBJ1-5; 8 positions agree with TRBD1. V gave up 0 bases and J gave up 7 bases; unmatched junction bases: 5. There are 15 residues in the CDR3. Germline V gene lookup returns CDR1 MGHRA and CDR2 YSYEKL. The DNA of the CDR3 is TGCGCCAGCAGCCAAGAGCAGGGGGCAAGGCAGCCCCAGCATTTT. This translates into CASSQEQGARQPQHF.

In this sample, this clone turned up once. CDR3 sequence: CASSRAGGVKYNEQFF. In nucleotides, the CDR3 is TGTGCCAGTAGTAGGGCCGGCGGGGTTAAGTACAATGAGCAGTTCTTC. This chain uses TRBV19 with TRBJ2-1; TRBD2 might be the D (6 bases). CDR1 and CDR2 from the germline V gene are LNHDA and SQIVND (reference sequence). The CDR3 is 16 residues long. The V end was cut by 4 bases, the J end by 4 bases, with 17 bases between.

This clone has a count of ten or more. This sequence joins TRBV6-2 or TRBV6-3 and TRBJ2-1; D is perhaps TRBD1 (5 bases). Germline V gives CDR1 MNHEY, CDR2 SVGEGT. CDR3 length: 14 amino acids. Trimming took 0 bases from V and 4 from J, leaving 7 bases between them. The CDR3 DNA is TGTGCCAGCAGTTACTCGACAGAGTACAATGAGCAGTTCTTC. Residues: CASSYSTEYNEQFF.

The genes are TRBV5-5 and TRBJ2-5; weak D call: TRBD1 (6 bases). The V and J ends lost 0 bases and 1 base respectively, with 13 bases between them. This CDR3 is built from 16 residues. Germline V gene lookup returns CDR1 SGHKS and CDR2 YYEKEE (reference sequence). This CDR3 is CASSLAGGQVQETQYF. The CDR3 region has the DNA TGTGCCAGCAGCTTGGCTGGGGGCCAGGTCCAAGAGACCCAGTACTTC.

The V gene is TRBV9, the J gene TRBJ2-3; 9 bases are a match to TRBD2. CDR3 length: 18 amino acids. The germline V gene encodes CDR1 SGDLS and CDR2 YYNGEE. J gave up 3 bases and V 4 bases, and 15 bases lay outside the gene matches. The CDR3 nucleotides are TGTGCCAGCAGCTACCCTCGGGGGGGTAGCGGGGGAACAGATACGCAGTATTTT. This codes for CASSYPRGGSGGTDTQYF.

The J gene is TRBJ2-7, the V gene TRBV4-2; D might be TRBD2 (5 bases). Germline CDR1 reads LGHNA; CDR2 reads YNFKEQ. The V end lost 0 bases, the J end lost 0 bases, and 9 bases lay between the germline ends. The CDR3 spans 15 residues. CDR3 bases: TGTGCCAGCAGCCAAGAACGGGGAATCTCCTACGAGCAGTACTTC. Translation: CASSQERGISYEQYF.

The rearrangement links TRBV11-2 to TRBJ2-3; D is unclear. The CDR3 runs 12 residues. Deletions cut 1 base from V and 15 bases from J, with 14 bases between. CDR1 SGHAT and CDR2 FQNNGV come from the germline V gene. This CDR3 is CASSLGVPLLYF. CDR3 in DNA: TGTGCCAGCAGCTTAGGAGTCCCCCTATTATATTTT.

The V call is TRBV6-2 or TRBV6-3, the J call TRBJ1-1; TRBD1 might be the D (6 bases). CDR3 length equals 13 residues. Germline V gene data show CDR1 as MNHEY and CDR2 as SVGEGT. V was pared by 5 bases and J by 2 bases, with 9 bases between. The CDR3 is CASSQQGNTEAFF. The CDR3 DNA sequence: TGTGCCAGCAGTCAACAGGGTAACACTGAAGCTTTCTTT.

The gene calls are TRBV5-8 and TRBJ2-1, with no clear D. V was pared by 4 bases and J by 0 bases, with 17 bases between. The CDR3 has 17 residues. The germline V gene has CDR1 SGHTS and CDR2 YDEGEE. The CDR3 DNA follows: TGTGCCAGCAGCCGAGGCCAGCCGCTAAGCTCCTACAATGAGCAGTTCTTC. The encoded protein is CASSRGQPLSSYNEQFF. Full variable domain (rest looked up from reference TRBV5-8 and TRBJ2-1): EAGVTQSPTHLIKTRGQQATLRCSPISGHTSVYWYQQALGLGLQFLLWYDEGEERNRGNFPPRFSGRQFPNYSSELNVNALELEDSALYLCASSRGQPLSSYNEQFFGPGTRLTVL.

This clone was seen only once. The CDR3 sequence is CASRDGGYGYTF. In nucleotides, the CDR3 is TGTGCCAGTAGGGACGGAGGTTATGGCTACACCTTC. The V and J genes are TRBV19 and TRBJ1-2; D unresolved. The CDR3 covers 12 residues. Germline loops: CDR1 LNHDA, CDR2 SQIVND (reference sequence). With 6 bases removed from V and 5 bases from J, the gap between germline ends came to 10 bases.

CDR3 in DNA: TGTGCCAGCAGCTTTAAGCCCCGGGGTGAGACTGAAGCTTTCTTT. Its translation is CASSFKPRGETEAFF. This sequence joins TRBV7-2 and TRBJ1-1, with unresolved D. CDR1 is SGHTA, CDR2 FQGNSA, per germline. V shed 3 bases and J shed 5 bases, with 16 bases lying between them. The CDR3 is made up of 15 amino acids.

V usage is TRBV19 and J usage is TRBJ2-7; 7 positions agree with TRBD2. Trimming cost V 6 bases and J 2 bases; bases outside gene matches: 16. Germline lookup yields CDR1 LNHDA and CDR2 SQIVND (reference sequence). The CDR3 covers 17 residues. CDR3 in DNA: TGTGCCAGTAGCCCTTGGGAGGGGCTAGCGCCAGCCTACGAGCAGTACTTC. It is translated as CASSPWEGLAPAYEQYF.

This clone appeared a few times. The rearrangement joins TRBV3-1 (or the pseudogene TRBV3-2) to TRBJ2-5; 10 bases are shared with TRBD1. The CDR3 extends over 15 amino acids. Germline CDR1 and CDR2: LGHDT and YNNKEL (reference sequence). With V trimmed by 3 bases and J by 5 bases, 6 bases remained unmatched. CDR3 bases: TGTGCCAGCAGCCACCGACAGGGGGCTATGGAGACCCAGTACTTC. Amino acid sequence: CASSHRQGAMETQYF.

This clone was found once. The J gene is TRBJ2-7, the V gene TRBV9; 9 positions match TRBD1. V lost 5 bases to trimming and J lost 6 bases; unmatched junction nucleotides: 6. Germline V gene data show CDR1 as SGDLS and CDR2 as YYNGEE. This CDR3 comprises 13 residues. CDR3 sequence: CASSPGTGSEQYF. The CDR3 nucleotides are TGTGCCAGCAGTCCCGGGACAGGGAGCGAGCAGTACTTC.

The chain uses TRBV25-1 and TRBJ1-4; D call uncertain. Trimming cost V 2 bases and J 5 bases, with 12 bases left between them. The germline V gene encodes CDR1 MGHDK and CDR2 SYGVNS. CDR3 length equals 15 residues. The CDR3 sequence: CASSEGTASNEKLFF. CDR3 DNA sequence: TGTGCCAGCAGTGAAGGCACGGCTTCAAATGAAAAACTGTTTTTT.

This sequence joins TRBV28 and TRBJ1-5, with D possibly matching TRBD1 (6 bases). The V end lost 6 bases, the J end lost 4 bases, and 10 bases lay between the germline ends. CDR1 and CDR2 from the germline V gene are MDHEN and SYDVKM. This CDR3 is built from 13 residues. The CDR3 sequence is CASRGTPNQPQHF. Here the CDR3 DNA reads TGTGCCAGCAGGGGGACACCGAATCAGCCCCAGCATTTT.

The chain is built from TRBV4-1 and TRBJ1-4; TRBD1 matches 8 bases. The CDR3 covers 18 residues. J lost 5 bases, V lost 0 bases, and 11 bases had no gene match. Germline CDR1 reads MGHRA; CDR2 reads YSYEKL. The CDR3 nucleotides are TGCGCCAGCAGCCAAGATGGGGCAGGGGGCTCCGTAAATGAAAAACTGTTTTTT. This encodes CASSQDGAGGSVNEKLFF.

This chain connects TRBV5-8 to TRBJ2-7; no clear D. Germline V CDR1 and CDR2: SGHTS, YDEGEE. The CDR3 extends over 11 amino acids. V was shortened by 2 bases and J by 1 base, with 1 base between the two germline ends. CDR3 in amino acids: CASSFSYEQYF. The DNA for the CDR3 is TGTGCCAGCAGCTTTTCCTACGAGCAGTACTTC.

The V gene is TRBV6-2 or TRBV6-3, the J gene TRBJ2-1; D is unclear. V was cut by 5 bases and J by 7 bases, with 12 bases left in between. From germline, CDR1 is MNHEY and CDR2 SVGEGT. This CDR3 has 13 residues. The CDR3 nucleotides are TGTGCCAGCAGTGTTCTACAGTGGAATGAGCAGTTCTTC. Protein sequence: CASSVLQWNEQFF.

The chain carries TRBV19 and TRBJ2-1, with a possible D match to TRBD2 (6 bases). Germline V lookup: CDR1 LNHDA, CDR2 SQIVND (reference sequence). The CDR3 sequence is 16 residues long. V was clipped by 0 bases and J by 0 bases, with 9 bases between them. This CDR3 is CASSIEGTLSYNEQFF. The CDR3 DNA is TGTGCCAGTAGTATAGAGGGGACTCTCTCCTACAATGAGCAGTTCTTC.

V usage is TRBV11-2 and J usage is TRBJ1-1; possible D gene TRBD1, 5 bases. The germline V gene encodes CDR1 SGHAT and CDR2 FQNNGV. This CDR3 is built from 15 residues. Trimming stripped 5 bases from V and 1 base from J, with 14 bases between. The CDR3 bases are TGTGCCAGCAGCACCTCAGGGTTCTGGAACACTGAAGCTTTCTTT. Encoded protein: CASSTSGFWNTEAFF. The whole variable domain, remainder taken from reference TRBV11-2 and TRBJ1-1, is EAGVAQSPRYKIIEKRQSVAFWCNPISGHATLYWYQQILGQGPKLLIQFQNNGVVDDSQLPKDRFSAERLKGVDSTLKIQPAKLEDSAVYLCASSTSGFWNTEAFFGQGTRLTVV.

This chain uses TRBV7-2 with TRBJ1-2, with unresolved D. The CDR3 is 13 residues long. Germline V CDR1 and CDR2: SGHTA, FQGNSA. V dropped 1 base and J dropped 5 bases, with 8 bases sitting between them. The CDR3 region has the DNA TGTGCCAGCAGCTTAGGGGTAGATTATGGCTACACCTTC. This codes for CASSLGVDYGYTF.

V and J are TRBV19 and TRBJ1-4, with D unclear. This CDR3 region has 14 residues. Germline V CDR1 and CDR2: LNHDA, SQIVND (reference sequence). Between the trimmed V and J ends, which lost 5 bases and 7 bases, there was a span of 14 bases. The CDR3 spells CASSWKIGFEKLFF. CDR3 bases: TGTGCCAGTAGTTGGAAGATAGGATTTGAAAAACTGTTTTTT.

Only a few counts were recorded for this clone. J is TRBJ2-1 and V is TRBV6-2 or TRBV6-3, with TRBD2 identical over 7 bases. The V gene's germline CDR1 is MNHEY and CDR2 SVGEGT. This CDR3 contains 16 residues. Losses at the gene ends were 3 bases for V and 6 bases for J; bases not matched to a gene: 11. This CDR3 reads CASSYYKAGEINEQFF. The CDR3 DNA reads TGTGCCAGCAGTTATTATAAGGCGGGGGAAATCAATGAGCAGTTCTTC.

V and J are TRBV5-6 and TRBJ2-2; 10 nucleotides agree with TRBD1. CDR1 and CDR2 (germline): SGHDT, YYEEEE. The CDR3 runs 17 residues. V was pared by 0 bases and J by 4 bases, with 6 bases of the junction left unmatched. CDR3 residues: CASSLALWTGGTGELFF. Here the CDR3 DNA reads TGTGCCAGCAGCTTGGCCCTTTGGACAGGGGGCACCGGGGAGCTGTTTTTT.

This chain uses TRBV30 with TRBJ2-7, with 7 bases lining up with TRBD1. Germline values: CDR1 GTSNPN, CDR2 SVGIG (reference sequence). J gave up 6 bases and V 1 base, and 9 bases lay outside the gene matches. The CDR3 sequence is 14 residues long. The CDR3 reads CAWSGGGTSGEQYF. CDR3 sequence (DNA): TGTGCCTGGAGTGGAGGGGGCACCTCGGGCGAGCAGTACTTC.